Below are 8 T cell receptor beta chains sequenced from a single sample in a study of response to subunit inactivated influenza vaccine. In TCRdb, the RT-PCR reads were re-called with MiXCR into one record per CDR3 protein. The data contain hundreds of thousands of distinct CDR3 sequences, around 20% of them singletons. Material: PBMCs from blood, obtained less than 22 months after vaccination. Receptors were obtained from a man between 50 and 75 years old who received an inactivated influenza vaccine.

This clonotype was counted many times. V and J are TRBV5-6 and TRBJ1-4; no definite D call. There are 12 residues in the CDR3. Germline V CDR1 and CDR2: SGHDT, YYEEEE. Trimming shortened V by 1 base and J by 5 bases, and 3 bases separated the two germline ends. CDR3 sequence: CASSLSNEKLFF. The CDR3 DNA reads as TGTGCCAGCAGCTTGTCAAATGAAAAACTGTTTTTT.

The J gene is TRBJ1-6, the V gene TRBV15, with D hard to call. This CDR3 is built from 14 residues. Per germline, CDR1 LNHNV and CDR2 YYDKDF (reference sequence). Trimming stripped 6 bases from V and 7 bases from J, with 13 bases between. The CDR3 bases are TGTGCCACCAGTTCGCGGCGGCTGAATTCACCCCTCCACTTT. This translates into CATSSRRLNSPLHF.

The chain couples TRBV5-1 to TRBJ1-1; TRBD1 aligns across 7 bases. V trimming: 4 bases; J trimming: 0 bases; junction bases outside the gene matches: 6. The CDR3 covers 15 residues. Germline V CDR1 and CDR2: SGHRS, YFSETQ. The CDR3 here is CASSVGQTLNTEAFF. The CDR3 DNA reads as TGCGCCAGCAGCGTGGGACAGACTTTGAACACTGAAGCTTTCTTT.

J is TRBJ1-2 and V is TRBV20-1; maybe TRBD1 (5 bases). The germline V gene has CDR1 DFQATT and CDR2 SNEGSKA (reference sequence). The CDR3 has 16 residues. The V and J ends lost 0 bases and 8 bases respectively, with 22 bases between them. In nucleotides, the CDR3 is TGCAGTGCTAGAGAAGATGGGACCGAGCCTTTGGGGGGCTACACCTTC. It yields the protein CSAREDGTEPLGGYTF.

This chain links TRBV28 with TRBJ1-1; D gene uncertain. V was pared by 5 bases and J by 3 bases, with 7 bases between. CDR1 and CDR2 from the germline V gene are MDHEN and SYDVKM. The CDR3 is 12 amino acids. CDR3: CASSTVYTEAFF. For the CDR3, the DNA is TGTGCCAGCAGTACCGTGTACACTGAAGCTTTCTTT.

The chain combines TRBV6-5 with TRBJ1-2; a weak D match, TRBD1 (6 bases). CDR1 MNHEY and CDR2 SVGAGI come from the germline V gene. CDR3 size: 14 residues. Trimming stripped 0 bases from V and 8 bases from J, with 13 bases between. The CDR3 DNA reads TGTGCCAGCAGTTACTCGAGGCGGGGGCCCGGCTACACCTTC. Protein sequence: CASSYSRRGPGYTF.

The chain uses TRBV12-5 and TRBJ2-4; D is uncertain. CDR1 and CDR2 from the germline V gene are LGHNT and FRNRAP. V lost 8 bases to trimming and J lost 5 bases, with 4 bases between them. This CDR3 comprises 10 residues. The CDR3 spells CASSENIQYF. The CDR3 DNA reads as TGTGCTAGTAGCGAAAACATTCAGTACTTC.

This clonotype was seen a handful of times. V gene TRBV2 combines with J gene TRBJ2-6; a weak D match, TRBD2 (5 bases). Trimming left V 5 bases short and J 0 bases short, with 23 bases between. The CDR3 is 20 amino acids. Germline CDR1 reads SNHLY; CDR2 reads FYNNEI. Written as DNA, the CDR3 is TGTGCCAGCAGTTACCTCCCCGGGCCTAAAGCGGCCTCTGGGGCCAACGTCCTGACTTTC. It translates to CASSYLPGPKAASGANVLTF.